The clone carrying this T cell receptor (beta chain) occurred a few times. Its antigen remains unknown. The data were taken from a study of T-cell reconstitution after alpha-beta-depleted transplantation in children. Study-level results: Reportedly, alpha-beta T cells present about two months post-transplant originated from several hundred expanded clones of graft origin. The origin of high day-60 TCRbeta diversity in some patients lay in surviving recipient T cells and thymic progenitors.

V was clipped by 0 bases and J by 6 bases, with 15 bases between them. The CDR3 has 16 residues. Germline V gives CDR1 SEHNR, CDR2 FQNEAQ (reference sequence). The TCRbeta library was prepared with unique molecular identifiers. TCRdb re-analysed the PCR reads in MiXCR, keeping a single row per CDR3 protein. The sample holds some 830,000 distinct CDR3 sequences, around 17% seen once. The sample here was PBMCs, mostly from graft donor cells, taken 360 days after TCRalphabeta/CD19-depleted stem cell transplant. The chain has TRBV7-9 and TRBJ2-1; D possibly corresponds to TRBD2 (6 bases). The source is a male patient aged 10-17 years who had a stem cell transplant for acute lymphoblastic leukemia, so the T cells may come from the graft donor. The CDR3 region is CASSLAPGDIRNEQFF. Written as DNA, the CDR3 is TGTGCCAGCAGCTTAGCGCCGGGAGATATCCGCAATGAGCAGTTCTTC.